What follows are 10 T cell receptor beta chains derived from one specimen sequenced in a study of cytomegalovirus exposure and HLA in healthy donors. Some clones are missing from TCRdb's copy, which holds only in-frame ones; the method was immunoSEQ multiplex PCR. The table shows approximately 72,000 clones, with 94% occurring only once. The sequenced material came from PBMCs. The receptors originated from a young woman in good health and CMV-seronegative.

The sample holds one count of this clone. This chain links TRBV2 with TRBJ1-2; D is perhaps TRBD1 (5 bases). The CDR3 is 13 amino acids. Germline values: CDR1 SNHLY, CDR2 FYNNEI. V lost 7 bases to trimming and J lost 4 bases, with 13 bases between them. Written as DNA, the CDR3 is TGTGCCAGCACAGGGTTGGTTGGCTATGGCTACACCTTC. This gives the protein CASTGLVGYGYTF.

The rearrangement uses TRBV9 and TRBJ1-6; 8 bases match TRBD1. Germline V gene data show CDR1 as SGDLS and CDR2 as YYNGEE. The V and J ends lost 0 bases and 7 bases, in that order; junction bases with no gene match: 15. CDR3 size: 19 residues. The CDR3 DNA sequence: TGTGCCAGCAGCGTAGCCCGTGGAGGGACAGGACAGAGGAATTCACCCCTCCACTTT. This encodes CASSVARGGTGQRNSPLHF.

The chain combines TRBV15 with TRBJ2-7; weak D call: TRBD1 (6 bases). V was shortened by 7 bases and J by 1 base, with 14 bases between the two germline ends. This CDR3 comprises 14 residues. The V gene's germline CDR1 is LNHNV and CDR2 YYDKDF (reference sequence). The CDR3 DNA reads TGTGCCACCACACCCGCCAGGGGTTCCTACGAGCAGTACTTC. Residues: CATTPARGSYEQYF.

V gene TRBV9 combines with J gene TRBJ1-2; a weak D match, TRBD1 (6 bases). The CDR3 runs to 15 residues. Germline CDR1 is SGDLS and CDR2 is YYNGEE. Trimming took off 0 bases at V and 0 bases at J, with 9 bases between the two ends. CDR3 region: CASSVGGLPNYGYTF. The CDR3, as DNA: TGTGCCAGCAGCGTAGGGGGGCTTCCTAACTATGGCTACACCTTC.

V is TRBV7-9 and J is TRBJ2-7; TRBD2 aligns across 10 bases. CDR1 is SEHNR and CDR2 is FQNEAQ in the germline V gene (reference sequence). This CDR3 spans 15 amino acids. Losses at the gene ends were 5 bases for V and 5 bases for J; bases not matched to a gene: 9. CDR3 residues: CASSGQRGGFDEQYF. CDR3 in DNA: TGTGCCAGCAGCGGCCAGCGGGGGGGTTTCGACGAGCAGTACTTC.

V and J are TRBV28 and TRBJ2-5, with D maybe TRBD1 (9 bases). The CDR3 length is 15 residues. The germline gives CDR1 MDHEN, CDR2 SYDVKM. V was clipped by 6 bases and J by 5 bases, with 19 bases between them. The CDR3 nucleotides read TGTGCCAGCAGCGGGGGGGGACAGGGATGGGAGACCCAGTACTTC. Residues: CASSGGGQGWETQYF.

This chain joins TRBV9 and TRBJ2-3; D not resolved. Germline CDR1 and CDR2: SGDLS and YYNGEE. V was trimmed by 4 bases and J by 1 base, leaving 10 bases between them. The length of the CDR3 is 14 residues. The CDR3, as DNA: TGTGCCAGCAGCCCCCCCCGAGGCACAGATACGCAGTATTTT. The encoded protein is CASSPPRGTDTQYF.

This clone is a singleton in its sample. This chain joins TRBV15 and TRBJ2-7; TRBD1 aligns across 9 bases. CDR1 is LNHNV, CDR2 YYDKDF, per germline (reference sequence). V shed 8 bases, J shed 4 bases, and the junction held 9 bases outside the gene matches. The CDR3 totals 14 residues. The DNA of the CDR3 is TGTGCCACCCAGCTCGACAGGGGGGAATACGAGCAGTACTTC. This translates into CATQLDRGEYEQYF.

The V gene is TRBV6-5, the J gene TRBJ1-5; tentatively, D is TRBD1 (5 bases). Germline V gene sequence: CDR1 MNHEY, CDR2 SVGAGI. The length of the CDR3 is 14 residues. V gave up 2 bases and J gave up 6 bases, with 11 bases separating them. The CDR3 is CASSYAKTVQPQHF. In nucleotides, the CDR3 is TGTGCCAGCAGTTACGCCAAGACAGTTCAGCCCCAGCATTTT.

The chain couples TRBV6-4 to TRBJ2-1; D gene ambiguous. V shed 0 bases and J shed 0 bases, with 9 bases lying between them. The CDR3 totals 16 residues. Per germline, CDR1 MRHNA and CDR2 SNTAGT. This CDR3 is CASSDSARSSYNEQFF. CDR3 sequence (DNA): TGTGCCAGCAGTGACTCTGCCAGAAGCTCCTACAATGAGCAGTTCTTC.